A selection of T cell receptor beta chains follows, all from one sample in a study of PD-1 blockade in mismatch repair-deficient tumors. Some clones are missing from TCRdb's copy, which holds only in-frame ones; the method was immunoSEQ multiplex PCR. The sample holds under 95,000 clones, about 84% seen once. The source material was peripheral blood, sampled 12 weeks after starting pembrolizumab. Source of these receptors: an adult with mismatch repair-deficient cancer. Each CDR3 is given without its conserved first and last residue. The order of the fields is J gene, V gene, CDR3 protein.

TRBJ2-7 TRBV6-1 ASNGQGVRYEQY
TRBJ2-2 TRBV4-3 ASSQDGASGDSNTGELF
TRBJ2-5 TRBV29-1 SVEWTNQETQY
TRBJ2-1 TRBV7-6 ASSLEPWSSYNEQF
TRBJ2-1 TRBV6-6 ASSYYRGNEQF
TRBJ2-3 TRBV19 ASSNSGARSTDTQY
TRBJ1-1 TRBV23-1 ASRDNTEAF
TRBJ1-1 TRBV6-5 ASSYFVENTEAF
TRBJ1-3 TRBV5-6 ASSLTGTLSGNTIY
TRBJ2-3 TRBV4-2 ASSQDIVAGGGDTQY
TRBJ1-5 TRBV7-8 ASSLGQVQNQPQH
TRBJ1-2 TRBV30 AWSVRDRGPSGYT
TRBJ2-3 TRBV11-3 ASNSGRGGRFTDTQY
TRBJ2-3 TRBV27 ASHPQNSGRGDTQY
TRBJ2-1 TRBV5-4 ASSRGWGTYNEQF
TRBJ1-5 TRBV10-1 ASSESVTQPQH
TRBJ2-1 TRBV27 ASTLAGPSYNEQF
TRBJ2-7 TRBV4-2 ASSTGTGSYEQY
TRBJ2-1 TRBV7-8 ASSLVSYNEQF
TRBJ1-1 TRBV28 ASSLHRTGGTEAF
TRBJ2-7 TRBV10-3 ATDSGEGTYEQY
TRBJ2-5 TRBV7-3 ASSLFGHNQETQY
TRBJ1-3 TRBV7-9 ASSLLSFAGNTIY
TRBJ2-7 TRBV4-2 ASSQDLASEQY
TRBJ2-1 TRBV5-6 ASSLGGSNEQF
TRBJ2-1 TRBV6-5 ASSYGASGKEQF
TRBJ1-1 TRBV14 ASSPTGLNMNTEAF